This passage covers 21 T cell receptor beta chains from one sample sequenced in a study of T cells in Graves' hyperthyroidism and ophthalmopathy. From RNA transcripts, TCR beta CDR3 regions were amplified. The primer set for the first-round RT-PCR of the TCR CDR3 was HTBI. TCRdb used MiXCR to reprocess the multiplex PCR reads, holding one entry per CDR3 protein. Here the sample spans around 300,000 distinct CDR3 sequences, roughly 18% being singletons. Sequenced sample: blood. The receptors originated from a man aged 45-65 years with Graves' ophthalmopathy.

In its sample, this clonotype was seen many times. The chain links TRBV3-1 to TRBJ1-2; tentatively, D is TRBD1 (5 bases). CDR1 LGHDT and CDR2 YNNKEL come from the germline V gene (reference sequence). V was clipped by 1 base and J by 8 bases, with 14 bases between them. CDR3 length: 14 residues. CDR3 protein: CASSQGVGQGGYTF. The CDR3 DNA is TGTGCCAGCAGCCAAGGCGTTGGGCAGGGCGGCTACACCTTC.

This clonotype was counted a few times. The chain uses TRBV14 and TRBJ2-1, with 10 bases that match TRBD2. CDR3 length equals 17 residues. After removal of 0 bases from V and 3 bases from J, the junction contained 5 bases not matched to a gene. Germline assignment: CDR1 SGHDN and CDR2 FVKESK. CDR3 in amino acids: CASSQELAGNFYNEQFF. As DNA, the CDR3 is TGTGCCAGCAGCCAAGAACTAGCGGGAAATTTCTACAATGAGCAGTTCTTC. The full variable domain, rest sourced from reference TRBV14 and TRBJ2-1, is EAGVTQFPSHSVIEKGQTVTLRCDPISGHDNLYWYRRVMGKEIKFLLHFVKESKQDESGMPNNRFLAERTGGTYSTLKVQPAELEDSGVYFCASSQELAGNFYNEQFFGPGTRLTVL.

The CDR3 sequence is CASSIFITSGRSHEQYF. In nucleotides, the CDR3 is TGTGCCAGTAGTATATTTATAACTAGCGGGAGGTCCCACGAGCAGTACTTC. This chain links TRBV19 with TRBJ2-7; 12 bases agree with TRBD2. This CDR3 contains 17 residues. With V trimmed by 2 bases and J by 5 bases, 10 bases remained unmatched. Germline CDR1 and CDR2: LNHDA and SQIVND (reference sequence).

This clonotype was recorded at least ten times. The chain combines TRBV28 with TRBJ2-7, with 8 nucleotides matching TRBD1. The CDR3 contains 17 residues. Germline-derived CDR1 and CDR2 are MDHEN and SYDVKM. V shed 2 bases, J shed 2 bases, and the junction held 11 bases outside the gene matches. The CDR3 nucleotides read TGTGCCAGCAGTTTACCCCACAGACAGGGGATGACCTACGAGCAGTACTTC. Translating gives CASSLPHRQGMTYEQYF.

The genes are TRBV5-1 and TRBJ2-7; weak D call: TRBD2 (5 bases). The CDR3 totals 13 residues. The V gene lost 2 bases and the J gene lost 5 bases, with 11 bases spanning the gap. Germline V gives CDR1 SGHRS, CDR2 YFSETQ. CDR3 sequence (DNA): TGCGCCAGCAGCTTTGGACTCTTAGACGAGCAGTACTTC. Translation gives CASSFGLLDEQYF.

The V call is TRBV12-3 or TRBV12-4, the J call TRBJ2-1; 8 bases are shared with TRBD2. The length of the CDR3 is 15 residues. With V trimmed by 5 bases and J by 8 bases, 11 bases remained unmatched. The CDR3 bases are TGTGCCAGCAGTCCCCGTGACTTCGGGGGGGATGAGCAGTTCTTC. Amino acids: CASSPRDFGGDEQFF.

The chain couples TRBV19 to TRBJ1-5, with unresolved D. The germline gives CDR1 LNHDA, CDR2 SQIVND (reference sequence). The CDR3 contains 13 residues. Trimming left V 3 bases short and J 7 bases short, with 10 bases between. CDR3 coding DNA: TGTGCCAGTAGTATTGGTATAGACCAGCCCCAGCATTTT. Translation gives CASSIGIDQPQHF.

The CDR3 region is CASTKTGLADEAKNIQYF. The DNA of the CDR3 is TGTGCCAGTACCAAGACAGGGCTAGCGGACGAGGCCAAAAACATTCAGTACTTC. The chain is built from TRBV19 and TRBJ2-4; either TRBD1 or TRBD2 may supply D (7 bases each). V dropped 7 bases and J dropped 1 base, with 23 bases sitting between them. This CDR3 has 18 amino acids. The germline V gene has CDR1 LNHDA and CDR2 SQIVND (reference sequence).

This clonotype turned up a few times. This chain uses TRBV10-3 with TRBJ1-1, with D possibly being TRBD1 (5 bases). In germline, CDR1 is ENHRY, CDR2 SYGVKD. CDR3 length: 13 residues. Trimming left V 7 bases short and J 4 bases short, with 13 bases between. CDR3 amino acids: CAIKSQGSTEAFF. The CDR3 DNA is TGTGCCATCAAGAGTCAGGGTTCCACTGAAGCTTTCTTT.

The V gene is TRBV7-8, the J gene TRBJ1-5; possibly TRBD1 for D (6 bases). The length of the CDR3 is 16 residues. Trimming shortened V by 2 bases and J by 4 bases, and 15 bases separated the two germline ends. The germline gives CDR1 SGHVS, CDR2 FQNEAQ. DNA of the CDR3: TGTGCCAGCAGCTTACAGGGGAGGTGGGCAAATCAGCCCCAGCATTTT. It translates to CASSLQGRWANQPQHF.

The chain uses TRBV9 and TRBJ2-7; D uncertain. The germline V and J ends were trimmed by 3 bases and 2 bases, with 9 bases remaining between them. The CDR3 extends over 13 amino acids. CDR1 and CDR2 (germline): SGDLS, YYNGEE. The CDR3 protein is CASSADLPYEQYF. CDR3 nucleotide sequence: TGTGCCAGCAGCGCCGACTTGCCCTACGAGCAGTACTTC.

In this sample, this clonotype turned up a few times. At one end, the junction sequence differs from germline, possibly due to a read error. CDR3 sequence: CGPSGDTQYF. The DNA of the CDR3 is TGCGGACCTTCCGGAGATACGCAGTATTTT. The V call is TRBV6-2 or TRBV6-3, the J call TRBJ2-3, with no clear D. This CDR3 is built from 10 residues. Per the germline V gene, CDR1 is MNHEY and CDR2 is SVGEGT.

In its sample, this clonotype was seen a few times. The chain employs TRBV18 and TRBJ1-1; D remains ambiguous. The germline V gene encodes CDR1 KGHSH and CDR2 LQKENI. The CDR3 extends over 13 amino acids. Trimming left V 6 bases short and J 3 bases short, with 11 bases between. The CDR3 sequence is CASSSAWDTEAFF. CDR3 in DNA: TGTGCCAGCTCCTCCGCGTGGGACACTGAAGCTTTCTTT.

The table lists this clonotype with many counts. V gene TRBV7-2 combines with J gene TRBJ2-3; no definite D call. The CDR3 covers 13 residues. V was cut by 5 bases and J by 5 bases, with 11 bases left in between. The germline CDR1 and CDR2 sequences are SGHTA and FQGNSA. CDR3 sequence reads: CASSENWGDTQYF. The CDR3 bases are TGTGCCAGCAGCGAAAACTGGGGAGATACGCAGTATTTT. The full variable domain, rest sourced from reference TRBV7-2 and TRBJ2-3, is GAGVSQSPSNKVTEKGKDVELRCDPISGHTALYWYRQSLGQGLEFLIYFQGNSAPDKSGLPSDRFSAERTGGSVSTLTIQRTQQEDSAVYLCASSENWGDTQYFGPGTRLTVL.

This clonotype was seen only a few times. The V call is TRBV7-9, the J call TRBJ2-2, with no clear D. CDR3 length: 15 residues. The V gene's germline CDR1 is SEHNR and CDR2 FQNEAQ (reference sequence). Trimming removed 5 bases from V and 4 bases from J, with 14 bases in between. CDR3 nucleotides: TGTGCCAGCAGCCCTATGACGAGAGGCACCGGGGAGCTGTTTTTT. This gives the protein CASSPMTRGTGELFF.

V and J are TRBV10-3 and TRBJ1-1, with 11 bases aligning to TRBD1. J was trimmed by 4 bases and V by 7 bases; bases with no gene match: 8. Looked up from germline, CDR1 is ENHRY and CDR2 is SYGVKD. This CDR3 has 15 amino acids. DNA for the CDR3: TGTGCCATCAAGGGGGACGGGACAGGGGGCACTGAAGCTTTCTTT. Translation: CAIKGDGTGGTEAFF.

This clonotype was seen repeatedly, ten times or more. The CDR3 reads CASGTSGSIGETQYF. CDR3 bases: TGTGCCAGTGGGACTAGCGGGAGTATCGGAGAGACCCAGTACTTC. The V and J genes are TRBV28 and TRBJ2-5; TRBD2 agrees at 14 bases. The CDR3 totals 15 residues. J was trimmed by 4 bases and V by 9 bases; bases with no gene match: 7. Germline V lookup: CDR1 MDHEN, CDR2 SYDVKM.

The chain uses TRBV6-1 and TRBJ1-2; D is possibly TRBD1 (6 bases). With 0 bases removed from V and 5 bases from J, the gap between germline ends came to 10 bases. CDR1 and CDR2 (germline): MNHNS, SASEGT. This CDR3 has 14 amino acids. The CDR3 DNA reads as TGTGCCAGCAGTGAAGCAGGGGGAAGGTATGGCTACACCTTC. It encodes CASSEAGGRYGYTF.

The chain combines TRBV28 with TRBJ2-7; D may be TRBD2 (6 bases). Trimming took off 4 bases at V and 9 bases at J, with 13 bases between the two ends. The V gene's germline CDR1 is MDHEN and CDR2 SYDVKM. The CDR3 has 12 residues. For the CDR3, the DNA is TGTGCCAGCAGTTCGGGACTCCGAAGGCAGTACTTC. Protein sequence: CASSSGLRRQYF.

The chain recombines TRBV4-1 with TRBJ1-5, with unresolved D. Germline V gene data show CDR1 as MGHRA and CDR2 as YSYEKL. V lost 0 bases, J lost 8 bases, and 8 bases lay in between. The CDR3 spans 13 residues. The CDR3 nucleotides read TGCGCCAGCAGCCAAGAGCCATGGGAGCCCCAGCATTTT. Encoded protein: CASSQEPWEPQHF.

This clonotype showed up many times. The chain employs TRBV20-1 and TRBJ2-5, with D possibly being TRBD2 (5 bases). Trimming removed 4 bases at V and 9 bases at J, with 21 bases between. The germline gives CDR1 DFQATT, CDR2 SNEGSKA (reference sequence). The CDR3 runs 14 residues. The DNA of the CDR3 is TGCAGTGCTATCCCCCGGGAAGGTGATCTTCCCCAGTACTTC. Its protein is CSAIPREGDLPQYF.